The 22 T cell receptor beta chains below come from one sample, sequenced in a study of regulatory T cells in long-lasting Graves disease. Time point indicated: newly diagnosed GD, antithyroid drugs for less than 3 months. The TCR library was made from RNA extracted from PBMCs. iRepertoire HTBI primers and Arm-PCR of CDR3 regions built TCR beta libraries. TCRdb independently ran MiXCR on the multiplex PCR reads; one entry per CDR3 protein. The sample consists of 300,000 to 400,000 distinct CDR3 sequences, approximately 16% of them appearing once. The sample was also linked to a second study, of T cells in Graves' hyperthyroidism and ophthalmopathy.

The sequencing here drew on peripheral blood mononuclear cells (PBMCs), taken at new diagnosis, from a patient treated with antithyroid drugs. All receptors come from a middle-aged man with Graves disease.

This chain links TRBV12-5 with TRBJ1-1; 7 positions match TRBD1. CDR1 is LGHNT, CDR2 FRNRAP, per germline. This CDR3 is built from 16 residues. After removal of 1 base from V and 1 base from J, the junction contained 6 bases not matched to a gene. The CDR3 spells CASGLGPTGKNTEAFF. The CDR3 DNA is TGTGCTAGTGGTTTGGGGCCGACAGGGAAGAACACTGAAGCTTTCTTT.

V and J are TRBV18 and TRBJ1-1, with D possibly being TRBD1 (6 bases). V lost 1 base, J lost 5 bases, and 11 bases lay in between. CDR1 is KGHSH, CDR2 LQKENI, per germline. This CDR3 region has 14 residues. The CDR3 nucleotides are TGTGCCAGCTCACCACTCTCAGGGGTGACTGAAGCTTTCTTT. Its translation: CASSPLSGVTEAFF.

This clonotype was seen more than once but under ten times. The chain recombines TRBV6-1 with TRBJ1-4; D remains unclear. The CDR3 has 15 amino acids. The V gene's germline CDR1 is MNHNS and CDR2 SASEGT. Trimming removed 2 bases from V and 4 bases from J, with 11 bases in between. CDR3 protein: CASSENSGGNEKLFF. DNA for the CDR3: TGTGCCAGCAGTGAAAATTCCGGCGGTAATGAAAAACTGTTTTTT.

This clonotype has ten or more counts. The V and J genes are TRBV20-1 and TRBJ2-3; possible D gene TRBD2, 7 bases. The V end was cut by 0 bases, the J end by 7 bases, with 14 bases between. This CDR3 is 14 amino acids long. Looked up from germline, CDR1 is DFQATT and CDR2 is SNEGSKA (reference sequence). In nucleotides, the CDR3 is TGCAGTGCTAGAGATGGGGGGGGGCGGAATACGCAGTATTTT. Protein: CSARDGGGRNTQYF.

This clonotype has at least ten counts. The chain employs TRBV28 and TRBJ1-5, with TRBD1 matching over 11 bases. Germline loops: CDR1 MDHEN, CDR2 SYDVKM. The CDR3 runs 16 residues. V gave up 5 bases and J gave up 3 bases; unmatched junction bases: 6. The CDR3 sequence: CASSTRTGGSNQPQHF. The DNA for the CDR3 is TGTGCCAGCAGTACCCGGACAGGGGGCTCCAATCAGCCCCAGCATTTT. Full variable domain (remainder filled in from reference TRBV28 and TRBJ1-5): DVKVTQSSRYLVKRTGEKVFLECVQDMDHENMFWYRQDPGLGLRLIYFSYDVKMKEKGDIPEGYSVSREKKERFSLILESASTNQTSMYLCASSTRTGGSNQPQHFGDGTRLSIL.

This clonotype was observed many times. In DNA form, the CDR3 reads TGTGCCAGCAGCTTATCCGGGGCTCCTGAAGCTTTCTTT. Translation gives CASSLSGAPEAFF. The chain carries TRBV11-1 and TRBJ1-1; perhaps TRBD1 as D (5 bases). V was trimmed by 2 bases and J by 6 bases, leaving 10 bases between them. CDR1 and CDR2 from the germline V gene are SGHAT and FQDESV (reference sequence). The CDR3 sequence is 13 residues long.

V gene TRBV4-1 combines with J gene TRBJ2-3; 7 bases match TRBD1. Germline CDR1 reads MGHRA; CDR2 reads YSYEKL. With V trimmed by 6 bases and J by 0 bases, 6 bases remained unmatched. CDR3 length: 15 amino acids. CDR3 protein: CASSYPGQSTDTQYF. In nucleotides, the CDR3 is TGCGCCAGCAGTTATCCGGGACAGAGCACAGATACGCAGTATTTT.

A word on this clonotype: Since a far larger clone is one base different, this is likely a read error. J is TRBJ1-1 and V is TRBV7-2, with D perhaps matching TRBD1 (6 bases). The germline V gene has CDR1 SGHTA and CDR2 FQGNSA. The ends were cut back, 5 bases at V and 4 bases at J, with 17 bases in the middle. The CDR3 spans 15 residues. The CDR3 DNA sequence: TGTGCCAGCAGCGCCCGGGGGGGGCTGGGCACTGAAGCTTTCTTT. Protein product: CASSARGGLGTEAFF. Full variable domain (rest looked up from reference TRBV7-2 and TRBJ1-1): GAGVSQSPSNKVTEKGKDVELRCDPISGHTALYWYRQSLGQGLEFLIYFQGNSAPDKSGLPSDRFSAERTGGSVSTLTIQRTQQEDSAVYLCASSARGGLGTEAFFGQGTRLTVV.

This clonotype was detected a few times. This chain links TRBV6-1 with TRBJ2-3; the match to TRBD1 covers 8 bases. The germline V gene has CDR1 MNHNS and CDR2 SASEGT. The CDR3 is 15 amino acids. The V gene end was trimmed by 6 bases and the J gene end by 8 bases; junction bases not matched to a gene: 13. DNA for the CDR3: TGTGCCAGCAGCCGGACAACAGGGGGAGTCGCTACGCAGTATTTT. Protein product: CASSRTTGGVATQYF.

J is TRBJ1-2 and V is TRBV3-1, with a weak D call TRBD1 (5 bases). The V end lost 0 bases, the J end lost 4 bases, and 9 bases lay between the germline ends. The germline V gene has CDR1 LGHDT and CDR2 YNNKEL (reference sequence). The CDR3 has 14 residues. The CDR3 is CASSQDGAAYGYTF. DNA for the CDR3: TGTGCCAGCAGCCAAGATGGGGCAGCCTATGGCTACACCTTC. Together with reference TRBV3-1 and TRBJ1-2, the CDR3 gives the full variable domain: DTAVSQTPKYLVTQMGNDKSIKCEQNLGHDTMYWYKQDSKKFLKIMFSYNNKELIINETVPNRFSPKSPDKAHLNLHINSLELGDSAVYFCASSQDGAAYGYTFGSGTRLTVV.

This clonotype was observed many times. The CDR3 sequence is CASSWTAVETQYF. As DNA, the CDR3 is TGTGCCAGCAGTTGGACAGCCGTAGAGACCCAGTACTTC. The chain combines TRBV12-3 or TRBV12-4 with TRBJ2-5, with D possibly being TRBD1 (6 bases). V was cut by 4 bases and J by 4 bases, with 10 bases left in between. This CDR3 has 13 residues.

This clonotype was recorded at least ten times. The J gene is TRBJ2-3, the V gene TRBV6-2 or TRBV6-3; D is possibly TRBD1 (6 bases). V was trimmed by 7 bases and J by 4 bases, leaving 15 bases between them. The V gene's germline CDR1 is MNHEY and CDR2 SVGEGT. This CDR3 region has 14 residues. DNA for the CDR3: TGTGCCAGCATTCGGACAGTGCCTTCAGATACGCAGTATTTT. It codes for CASIRTVPSDTQYF.

CDR3 amino acids: CASSAYGTGGYEQYF. As DNA, the CDR3 is TGTGCCAGTAGCGCTTACGGGACAGGGGGCTACGAGCAGTACTTC. The chain recombines TRBV19 with TRBJ2-7; 11 bases map to TRBD1. J was trimmed by 3 bases and V by 6 bases; bases with no gene match: 7. Germline V gives CDR1 LNHDA, CDR2 SQIVND (reference sequence). The CDR3 spans 15 residues. The full variable domain, completed using reference TRBV19 and TRBJ2-7, is DGGITQSPKYLFRKEGQNVTLSCEQNLNHDAMYWYRQDPGQGLRLIYYSQIVNDFQKGDIAEGYSVSREKKESFPLTVTSAQKNPTAFYLCASSAYGTGGYEQYFGPGTRLTVT.

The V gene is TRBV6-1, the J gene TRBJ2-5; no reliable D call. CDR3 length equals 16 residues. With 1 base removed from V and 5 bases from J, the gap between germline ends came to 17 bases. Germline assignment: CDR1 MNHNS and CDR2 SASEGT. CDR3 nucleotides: TGTGCCAGCAGTGAAGTTCTCCTAGAAGTATGGGAGACCCAGTACTTC. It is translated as CASSEVLLEVWETQYF.

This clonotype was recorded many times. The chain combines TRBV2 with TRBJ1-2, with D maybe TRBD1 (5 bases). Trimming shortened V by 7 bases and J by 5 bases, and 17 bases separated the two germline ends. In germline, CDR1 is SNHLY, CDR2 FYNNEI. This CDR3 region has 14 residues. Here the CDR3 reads CASNEGGVAYGYTF. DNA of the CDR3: TGTGCCAGCAATGAGGGAGGGGTGGCATATGGCTACACCTTC.

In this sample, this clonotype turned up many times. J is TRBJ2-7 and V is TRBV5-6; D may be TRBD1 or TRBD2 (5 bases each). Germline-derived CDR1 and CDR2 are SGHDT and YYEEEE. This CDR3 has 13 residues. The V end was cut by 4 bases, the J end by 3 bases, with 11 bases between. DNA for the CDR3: TGTGCCAGCAGCAGGGGACGGAACTACGAGCAGTACTTC. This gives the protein CASSRGRNYEQYF.

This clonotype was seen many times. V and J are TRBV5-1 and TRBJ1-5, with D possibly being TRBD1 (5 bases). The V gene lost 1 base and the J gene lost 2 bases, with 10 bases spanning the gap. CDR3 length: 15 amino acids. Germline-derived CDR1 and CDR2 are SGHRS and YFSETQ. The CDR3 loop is CASSLYGARNQPQHF. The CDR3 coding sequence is TGCGCCAGCAGCTTGTATGGGGCGCGCAATCAGCCCCAGCATTTT.

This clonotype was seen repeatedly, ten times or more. The CDR3 reads CASSFPDREETQYF. CDR3 coding DNA: TGTGCCAGCAGCTTTCCCGACAGGGAAGAGACCCAGTACTTC. The chain is built from TRBV7-2 and TRBJ2-5, with 7 bases fitting TRBD1. Germline V gives CDR1 SGHTA, CDR2 FQGNSA. V shed 3 bases, J shed 3 bases, and the junction held 4 bases outside the gene matches. The CDR3 is 14 residues long.

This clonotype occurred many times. The CDR3 DNA is TGTGCCAGCAGCCGGGACAGGGTACCCGGGGAGCTGTTTTTT. Translating it yields CASSRDRVPGELFF. The rearrangement joins TRBV2 to TRBJ2-2, with 9 nucleotides matching TRBD1. V shed 6 bases and J 6 bases; nucleotides not matched to a gene: 5. This CDR3 comprises 14 residues. The germline gives CDR1 SNHLY, CDR2 FYNNEI.

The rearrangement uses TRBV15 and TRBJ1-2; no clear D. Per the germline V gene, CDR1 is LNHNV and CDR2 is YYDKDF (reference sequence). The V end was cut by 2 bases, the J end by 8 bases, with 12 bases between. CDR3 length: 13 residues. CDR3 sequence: CATSRPWILGYTF. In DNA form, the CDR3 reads TGTGCCACCAGCAGACCCTGGATATTGGGCTACACCTTC.

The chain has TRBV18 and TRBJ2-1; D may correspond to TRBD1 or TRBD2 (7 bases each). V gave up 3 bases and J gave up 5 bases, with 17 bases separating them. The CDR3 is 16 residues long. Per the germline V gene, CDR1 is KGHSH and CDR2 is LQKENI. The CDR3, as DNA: TGTGCCAGCTCACCCCCCAGGGGGGGCGTCGACAATGAGCAGTTCTTC. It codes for CASSPPRGGVDNEQFF.

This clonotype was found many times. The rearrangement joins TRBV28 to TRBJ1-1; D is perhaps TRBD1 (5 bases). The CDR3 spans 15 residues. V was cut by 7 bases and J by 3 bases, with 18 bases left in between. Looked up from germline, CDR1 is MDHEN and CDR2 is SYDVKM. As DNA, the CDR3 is TGTGCCAGCATCTCCCCCATGGGACGGGACACTGAAGCTTTCTTT. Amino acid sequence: CASISPMGRDTEAFF. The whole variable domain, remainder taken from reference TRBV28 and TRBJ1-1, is DVKVTQSSRYLVKRTGEKVFLECVQDMDHENMFWYRQDPGLGLRLIYFSYDVKMKEKGDIPEGYSVSREKKERFSLILESASTNQTSMYLCASISPMGRDTEAFFGQGTRLTVV.